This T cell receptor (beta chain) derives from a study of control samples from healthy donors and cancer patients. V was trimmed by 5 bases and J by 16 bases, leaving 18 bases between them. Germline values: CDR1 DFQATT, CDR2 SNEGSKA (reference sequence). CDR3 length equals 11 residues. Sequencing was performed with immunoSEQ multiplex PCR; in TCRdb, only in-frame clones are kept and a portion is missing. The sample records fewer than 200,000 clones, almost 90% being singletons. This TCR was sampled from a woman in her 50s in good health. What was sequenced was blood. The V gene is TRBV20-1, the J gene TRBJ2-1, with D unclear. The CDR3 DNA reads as TGCAGTGCTCGTGATGCGGTAAACGCCTTCTTC. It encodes CSARDAVNAFF.